One and the same sample provided the 13 T cell receptor beta chains below, sequenced in a study of Ad26.COV2.S vaccination and SARS-CoV-2 variants. This table comes from immunoSEQ multiplex PCR, and its TCRdb copy is limited to in-frame clones, with some not included. The table records 300,000 to 350,000 clones, roughly 84% of them present only once. Treatment reported: 15 to 20 received Ad26.COV2.S at low or high dose, single or two shots; about 5 received placebo; per-sample allocation not given. Specimen acquisition occurred on day 63 following the initial vaccine or placebo injection. Sequenced material: peripheral blood, taken in a trial of Ad26.COV2.S vaccine versus placebo. The receptors derive from a person aged 18-60 years who received the Ad26.COV2.S COVID-19 vaccine or a placebo.

The CDR3 loop reads CASSPRAEGDQPQHF. The DNA of the CDR3 is TGTGCCAGCTCACCAAGAGCAGAGGGAGATCAGCCCCAGCATTTT. The J gene is TRBJ1-5, the V gene TRBV18, with no clear D. CDR1 and CDR2 (germline): KGHSH, LQKENI. This CDR3 comprises 15 residues. V shed 2 bases and J shed 5 bases, with 13 bases lying between them.

Here the CDR3 DNA reads TGTGCCAGCAGCCCCCAGGGGACGTTGGATGAAAAACTGTTTTTT. Its translation is CASSPQGTLDEKLFF. J is TRBJ1-4 and V is TRBV7-8; a possible D gene is TRBD1 (6 bases). The CDR3 has 15 residues. Trimming took 5 bases from V and 6 from J, leaving 16 bases between them. Germline-derived CDR1 and CDR2 are SGHVS and FQNEAQ.

The chain carries TRBV15 and TRBJ1-2; D uncertain. Germline V gene sequence: CDR1 LNHNV, CDR2 YYDKDF (reference sequence). The CDR3 is made up of 14 amino acids. V was trimmed by 0 bases and J by 1 base, leaving 6 bases between them. CDR3 loop: CATSRDRVNYGYTF. Written as DNA, the CDR3 is TGTGCCACCAGCAGAGATCGGGTTAACTATGGCTACACCTTC. The full variable domain, its missing parts supplied by reference TRBV15 and TRBJ1-2, is DAMVIQNPRYQVTQFGKPVTLSCSQTLNHNVMYWYQQKSSQAPKLLFHYYDKDFNNEADTPDNFQSRRPNTSFCFLDIRSPGLGDTAMYLCATSRDRVNYGYTFGSGTRLTVV.

Remarks on this clone: Other DNA variants within this sample encode the same CDR3. The rearrangement uses TRBV11-3 and TRBJ2-3; 7 bases are a match to TRBD1. CDR1 is SGHNT, CDR2 YENEEA, per germline. V lost 5 bases and J lost 4; bases outside the gene matches: 3. The CDR3 spans 13 residues. The CDR3 DNA follows: TGTGCCAGCAGCCTGCAGGGGGCAGATACGCAGTATTTT. It codes for CASSLQGADTQYF.

The chain uses TRBV9 and TRBJ1-1; 8 bases line up with TRBD1. Germline V gene sequence: CDR1 SGDLS, CDR2 YYNGEE. This CDR3 has 18 residues. V lost 4 bases and J lost 3; bases outside the gene matches: 17. The CDR3 is CASSSAVPGQVEYTEAFF. DNA of the CDR3: TGTGCCAGCAGCTCAGCTGTTCCGGGACAGGTGGAGTACACTGAAGCTTTCTTT.

The chain uses TRBV19 and TRBJ2-1; D gene ambiguous. Germline V gives CDR1 LNHDA, CDR2 SQIVND (reference sequence). The CDR3 length is 12 residues. Trimming cost V 4 bases and J 5 bases, with 6 bases left between them. The CDR3 is CASSTRDNEQFF. For the CDR3, the DNA is TGTGCCAGTAGTACCCGGGACAATGAGCAGTTCTTC.

V and J are TRBV4-3 and TRBJ2-3, with 7 bases fitting TRBD2. Germline V lookup: CDR1 LGHNA, CDR2 YSLEER. The CDR3 spans 15 residues. V was pared by 4 bases and J by 0 bases, with 4 bases of the junction left unmatched. CDR3 residues: CASSPERGSTDTQYF. CDR3 sequence (DNA): TGCGCCAGCAGCCCGGAGCGGGGTAGCACAGATACGCAGTATTTT.

This chain connects TRBV3-1 (or the pseudogene TRBV3-2) to TRBJ2-1, with TRBD2 matching 7 bases. V shed 2 bases, J shed 9 bases, and the junction held 1 base outside the gene matches. This CDR3 is 12 amino acids long. Germline V gene lookup returns CDR1 LGHDT and CDR2 YNNKEL (reference sequence). The CDR3 loop reads CASSQQRGEQFF. In DNA, the CDR3 is TGTGCCAGCAGCCAACAGCGGGGTGAGCAGTTCTTC.

The chain couples TRBV5-1 to TRBJ1-1; the D gene is possibly TRBD1 (5 bases). V was pared by 0 bases and J by 7 bases, with 10 bases between. Germline loops: CDR1 SGHRS, CDR2 YFSETQ. The length of the CDR3 is 13 residues. For the CDR3, the DNA is TGCGCCAGCAGCTTGGGATTCGGGGGTGAAGCTTTCTTT. This sequence encodes CASSLGFGGEAFF.

The rearrangement joins TRBV4-3 to TRBJ2-7, with D unresolved. The V gene lost 0 bases and the J gene lost 4 bases, with 7 bases spanning the gap. CDR3 length equals 13 residues. CDR1 and CDR2 from the germline V gene are LGHNA and YSLEER. The CDR3 here is CASSQDVAYEQYF. CDR3 nucleotides: TGCGCCAGCAGCCAAGATGTGGCATACGAGCAGTACTTC.

The chain links TRBV4-1 to TRBJ2-5, with D possibly being TRBD1 (5 bases). V lost 4 bases to trimming and J lost 5 bases, with 17 bases between them. This CDR3 comprises 15 residues. CDR1 and CDR2 (germline): MGHRA, YSYEKL. CDR3 sequence: CASSPGPRLEETQYF. The CDR3 DNA reads TGCGCCAGCAGCCCAGGGCCTAGGCTAGAGGAGACCCAGTACTTC.

This chain connects TRBV5-4 to TRBJ1-1; possible D gene TRBD1, 6 bases. The CDR3 has 13 amino acids. V gave up 2 bases and J gave up 5 bases, with 10 bases separating them. The germline V gene encodes CDR1 SGHNT and CDR2 YYREEE (reference sequence). The CDR3, as DNA: TGTGCCAGCAGCTTCCAGGGGAAAACTGAAGCTTTCTTT. Encoded protein: CASSFQGKTEAFF.

The CDR3 DNA sequence: TGTGCCAGCAGGACTGGACAAGGCAATCAGCCCCAGCATTTT. Translating it yields CASRTGQGNQPQHF. This sequence joins TRBV6-5 and TRBJ1-5, with a tentative D call TRBD1 (5 bases). Between the trimmed V and J ends, which lost 6 bases and 2 bases, there was a span of 11 bases. The CDR3 consists of 14 residues. Germline lookup yields CDR1 MNHEY and CDR2 SVGAGI.